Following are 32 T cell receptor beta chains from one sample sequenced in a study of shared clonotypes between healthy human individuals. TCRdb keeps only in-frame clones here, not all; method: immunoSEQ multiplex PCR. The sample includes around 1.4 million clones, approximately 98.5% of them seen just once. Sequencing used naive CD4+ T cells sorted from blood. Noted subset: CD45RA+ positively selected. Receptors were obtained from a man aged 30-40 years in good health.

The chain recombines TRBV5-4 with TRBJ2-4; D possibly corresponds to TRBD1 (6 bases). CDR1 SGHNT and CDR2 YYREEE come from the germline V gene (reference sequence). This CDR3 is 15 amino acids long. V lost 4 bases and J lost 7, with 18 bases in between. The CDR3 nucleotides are TGTGCCAGCAGCCGGACAGCCCCCGGAGACAACATTCAGTACTTC. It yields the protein CASSRTAPGDNIQYF.

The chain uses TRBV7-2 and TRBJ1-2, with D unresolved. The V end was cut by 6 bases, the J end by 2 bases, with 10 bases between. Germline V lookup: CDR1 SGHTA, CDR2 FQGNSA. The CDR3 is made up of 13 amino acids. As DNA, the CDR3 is TGTGCCAGCAGTCTGACTCCCAACTATGGCTACACCTTC. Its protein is CASSLTPNYGYTF.

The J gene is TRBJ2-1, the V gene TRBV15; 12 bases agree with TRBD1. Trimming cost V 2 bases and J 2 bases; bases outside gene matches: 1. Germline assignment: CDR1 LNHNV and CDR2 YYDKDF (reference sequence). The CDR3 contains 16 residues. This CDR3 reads CATSRRDRGPYNEQFF. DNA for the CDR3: TGTGCCACCAGCAGACGGGACAGGGGGCCCTACAATGAGCAGTTCTTC.

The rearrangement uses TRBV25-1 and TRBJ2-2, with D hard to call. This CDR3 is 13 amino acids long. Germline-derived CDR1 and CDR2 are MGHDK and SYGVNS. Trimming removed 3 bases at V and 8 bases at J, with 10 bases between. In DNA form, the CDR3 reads TGTGCCAGCAGTGATCTCCCCTTGGGGGAGCTGTTTTTT. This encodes CASSDLPLGELFF. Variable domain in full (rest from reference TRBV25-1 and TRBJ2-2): EADIYQTPRYLVIGTGKKITLECSQTMGHDKMYWYQQDPGMELHLIHYSYGVNSTEKGDLSSESTVSRIRTEHFPLTLESARPSHTSQYLCASSDLPLGELFFGEGSRLTVL.

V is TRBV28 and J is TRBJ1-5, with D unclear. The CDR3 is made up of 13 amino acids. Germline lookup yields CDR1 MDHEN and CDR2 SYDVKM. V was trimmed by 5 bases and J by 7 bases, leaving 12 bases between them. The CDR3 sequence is CASSTFSGQPQHF. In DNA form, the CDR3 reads TGTGCCAGCAGTACTTTCTCGGGGCAGCCCCAGCATTTT.

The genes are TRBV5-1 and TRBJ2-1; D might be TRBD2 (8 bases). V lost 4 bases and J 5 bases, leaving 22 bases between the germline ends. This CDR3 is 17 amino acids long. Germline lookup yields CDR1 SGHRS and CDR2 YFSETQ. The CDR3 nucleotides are TGCGCCAGCAGCACGTACAGGGGAGCGGGAGTTGACAATGAGCAGTTCTTC. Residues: CASSTYRGAGVDNEQFF.

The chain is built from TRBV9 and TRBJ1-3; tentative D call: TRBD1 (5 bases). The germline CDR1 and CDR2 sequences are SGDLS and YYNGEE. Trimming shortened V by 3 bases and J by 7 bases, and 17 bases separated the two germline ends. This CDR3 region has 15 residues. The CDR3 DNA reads TGTGCCAGCAGCGCGTTCACGGACCGGGGGAACACCATATATTTT. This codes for CASSAFTDRGNTIYF.

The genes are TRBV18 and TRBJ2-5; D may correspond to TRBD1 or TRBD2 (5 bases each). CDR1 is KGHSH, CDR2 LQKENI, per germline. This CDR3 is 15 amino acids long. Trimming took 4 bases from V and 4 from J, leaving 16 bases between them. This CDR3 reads CASSQNTGQGETQYF. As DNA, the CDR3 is TGTGCCAGCTCACAAAATACGGGGCAGGGAGAGACCCAGTACTTC.

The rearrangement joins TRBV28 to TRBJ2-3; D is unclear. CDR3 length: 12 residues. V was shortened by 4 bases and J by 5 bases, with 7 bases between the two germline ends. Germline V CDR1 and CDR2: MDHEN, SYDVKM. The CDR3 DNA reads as TGTGCCAGCAGTTCGTCGGGAGATACGCAGTATTTT. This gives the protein CASSSSGDTQYF. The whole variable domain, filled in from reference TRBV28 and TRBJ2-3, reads DVKVTQSSRYLVKRTGEKVFLECVQDMDHENMFWYRQDPGLGLRLIYFSYDVKMKEKGDIPEGYSVSREKKERFSLILESASTNQTSMYLCASSSSGDTQYFGPGTRLTVL.

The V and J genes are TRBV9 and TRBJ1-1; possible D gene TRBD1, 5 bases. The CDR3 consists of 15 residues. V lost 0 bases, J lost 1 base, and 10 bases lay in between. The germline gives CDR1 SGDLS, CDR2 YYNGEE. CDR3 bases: TGTGCCAGCAGCGTAGAACAGGCTACGAACACTGAAGCTTTCTTT. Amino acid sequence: CASSVEQATNTEAFF.

The DNA for the CDR3 is TGCAGCGGAAGCGGGGCGGTGCCCTACAATGAGCAGTTCTTC. It codes for CSGSGAVPYNEQFF. The V gene is TRBV29-1, the J gene TRBJ2-1, with 7 bases identical to TRBD2. CDR1 is SQVTM, CDR2 ANQGSEA, per germline. J gave up 2 bases and V 7 bases, and 8 bases lay outside the gene matches. The CDR3 loop spans 14 amino acids.

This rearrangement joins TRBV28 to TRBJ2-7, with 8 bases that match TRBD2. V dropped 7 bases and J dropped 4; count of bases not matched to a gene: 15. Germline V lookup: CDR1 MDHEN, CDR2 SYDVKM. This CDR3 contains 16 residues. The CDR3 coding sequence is TGTGCCAGCACTAAGACGATCGGGACTAGGGTTTACGAGCAGTACTTC. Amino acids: CASTKTIGTRVYEQYF.

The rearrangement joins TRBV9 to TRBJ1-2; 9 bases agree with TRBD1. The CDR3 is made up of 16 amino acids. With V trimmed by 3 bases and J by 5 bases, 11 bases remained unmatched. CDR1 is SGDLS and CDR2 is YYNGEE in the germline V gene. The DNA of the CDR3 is TGTGCCAGCAGCGCCCACGGACAGGGGCGATTGTATGGCTACACCTTC. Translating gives CASSAHGQGRLYGYTF.

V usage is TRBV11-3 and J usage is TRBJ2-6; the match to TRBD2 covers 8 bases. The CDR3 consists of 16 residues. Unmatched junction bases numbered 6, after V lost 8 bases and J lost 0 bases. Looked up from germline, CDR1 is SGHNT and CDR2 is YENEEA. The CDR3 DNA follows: TGTGCCAGCGGGAGCGGGAGTGGCTCTGGGGCCAACGTCCTGACTTTC. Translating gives CASGSGSGSGANVLTF.

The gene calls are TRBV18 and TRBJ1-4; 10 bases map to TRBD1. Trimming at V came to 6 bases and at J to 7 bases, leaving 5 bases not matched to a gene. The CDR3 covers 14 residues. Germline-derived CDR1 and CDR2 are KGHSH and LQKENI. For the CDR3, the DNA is TGTGCCAGCTCCGCGACAGGGGGCGTTGAAAAACTGTTTTTT. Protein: CASSATGGVEKLFF.

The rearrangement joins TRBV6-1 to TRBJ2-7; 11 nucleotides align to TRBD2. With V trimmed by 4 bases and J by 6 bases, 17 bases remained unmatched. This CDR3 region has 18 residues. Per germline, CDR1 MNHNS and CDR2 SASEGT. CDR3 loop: CASSAGPLAGGSTFEQYF. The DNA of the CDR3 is TGTGCCAGCAGTGCCGGACCTCTAGCGGGAGGAAGTACTTTCGAGCAGTACTTC.

CDR3: CASSPPLGSSYEQYF. CDR3 DNA: TGCGCCAGCAGCCCGCCTCTCGGGAGCTCCTACGAGCAGTACTTC. The chain employs TRBV4-3 and TRBJ2-7; a weak D match, TRBD2 (6 bases). The CDR3 has 15 amino acids. V lost 4 bases and J lost 0, with 13 bases in between. Looked up from germline, CDR1 is LGHNA and CDR2 is YSLEER.

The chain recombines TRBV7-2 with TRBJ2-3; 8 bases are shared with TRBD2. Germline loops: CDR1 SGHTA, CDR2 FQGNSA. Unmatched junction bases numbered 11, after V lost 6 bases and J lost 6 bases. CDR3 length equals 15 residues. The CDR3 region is CASRQPGLVSDTQYF. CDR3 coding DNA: TGTGCCAGCAGGCAGCCGGGACTAGTAAGCGATACGCAGTATTTT. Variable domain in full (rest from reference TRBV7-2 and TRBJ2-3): GAGVSQSPSNKVTEKGKDVELRCDPISGHTALYWYRQSLGQGLEFLIYFQGNSAPDKSGLPSDRFSAERTGGSVSTLTIQRTQQEDSAVYLCASRQPGLVSDTQYFGPGTRLTVL.

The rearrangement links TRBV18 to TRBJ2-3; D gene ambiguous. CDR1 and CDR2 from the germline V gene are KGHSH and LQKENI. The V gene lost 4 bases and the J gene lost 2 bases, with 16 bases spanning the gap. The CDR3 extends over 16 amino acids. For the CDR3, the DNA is TGTGCCAGCTCACTCCTGGCGGAGCCCTCCACAGATACGCAGTATTTT. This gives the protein CASSLLAEPSTDTQYF.

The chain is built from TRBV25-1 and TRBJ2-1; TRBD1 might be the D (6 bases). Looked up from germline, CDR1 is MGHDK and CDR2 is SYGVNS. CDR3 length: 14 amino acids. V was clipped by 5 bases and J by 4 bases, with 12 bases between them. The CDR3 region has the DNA TGTGCCAGCAGTTCCGGACAGAATTACAATGAGCAGTTCTTC. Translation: CASSSGQNYNEQFF. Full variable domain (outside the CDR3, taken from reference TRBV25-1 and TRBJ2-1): EADIYQTPRYLVIGTGKKITLECSQTMGHDKMYWYQQDPGMELHLIHYSYGVNSTEKGDLSSESTVSRIRTEHFPLTLESARPSHTSQYLCASSSGQNYNEQFFGPGTRLTVL.

CDR3 in amino acids: CASSSPGSQETQYF. The CDR3 DNA follows: TGTGCCAGCAGCTCACCCGGGAGCCAAGAGACCCAGTACTTC. The chain uses TRBV5-4 and TRBJ2-5; perhaps TRBD2 as D (6 bases). Germline CDR1 and CDR2: SGHNT and YYREEE (reference sequence). V lost 3 bases and J lost 1, with 10 bases in between. The CDR3 length is 14 residues.

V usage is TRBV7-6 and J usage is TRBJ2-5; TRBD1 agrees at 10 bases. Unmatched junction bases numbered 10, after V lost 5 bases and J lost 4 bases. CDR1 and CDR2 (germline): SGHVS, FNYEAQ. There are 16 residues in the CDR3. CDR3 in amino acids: CASSPRTGGYGETQYF. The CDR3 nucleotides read TGTGCCAGCAGCCCGCGGACAGGGGGATATGGAGAGACCCAGTACTTC.

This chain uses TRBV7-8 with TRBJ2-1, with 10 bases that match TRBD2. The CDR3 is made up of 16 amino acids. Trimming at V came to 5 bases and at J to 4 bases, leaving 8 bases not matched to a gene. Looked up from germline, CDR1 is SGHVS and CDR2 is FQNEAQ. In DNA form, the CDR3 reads TGTGCCAGCAGCAACGAAGGACTAGCGGTATACAATGAGCAGTTCTTC. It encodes CASSNEGLAVYNEQFF.

The CDR3 DNA sequence: TGCGCCAGCAGCCCCCGGACAGGGGGCCGCTACGAGCAGTACTTC. Translating it yields CASSPRTGGRYEQYF. This chain uses TRBV5-1 with TRBJ2-7; TRBD1 aligns across 11 bases. The V segment lost 4 bases and the J segment 3 bases; nucleotides outside the gene matches: 6. The CDR3 contains 15 residues. Germline values: CDR1 SGHRS, CDR2 YFSETQ.

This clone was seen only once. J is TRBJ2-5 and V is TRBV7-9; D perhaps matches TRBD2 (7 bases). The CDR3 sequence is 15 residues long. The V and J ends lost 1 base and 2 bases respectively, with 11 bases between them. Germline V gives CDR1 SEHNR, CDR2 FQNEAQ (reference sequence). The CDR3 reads CASSLEAGTQETQYF. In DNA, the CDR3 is TGTGCCAGCAGCTTAGAAGCGGGGACACAAGAGACCCAGTACTTC.

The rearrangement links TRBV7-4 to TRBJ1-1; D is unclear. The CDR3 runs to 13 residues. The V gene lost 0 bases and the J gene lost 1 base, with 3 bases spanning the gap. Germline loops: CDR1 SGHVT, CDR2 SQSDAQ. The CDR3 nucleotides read TGTGCCAGCAGCTTAGCACAGAACACTGAAGCTTTCTTT. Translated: CASSLAQNTEAFF.

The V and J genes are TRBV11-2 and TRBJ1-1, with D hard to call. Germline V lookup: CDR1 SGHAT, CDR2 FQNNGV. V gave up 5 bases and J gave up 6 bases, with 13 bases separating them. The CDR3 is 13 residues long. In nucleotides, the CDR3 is TGTGCCAGCAGCCGTCAGGTGGTAGCTGAAGCTTTCTTT. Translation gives CASSRQVVAEAFF. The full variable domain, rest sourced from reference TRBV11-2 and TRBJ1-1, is EAGVAQSPRYKIIEKRQSVAFWCNPISGHATLYWYQQILGQGPKLLIQFQNNGVVDDSQLPKDRFSAERLKGVDSTLKIQPAKLEDSAVYLCASSRQVVAEAFFGQGTRLTVV.

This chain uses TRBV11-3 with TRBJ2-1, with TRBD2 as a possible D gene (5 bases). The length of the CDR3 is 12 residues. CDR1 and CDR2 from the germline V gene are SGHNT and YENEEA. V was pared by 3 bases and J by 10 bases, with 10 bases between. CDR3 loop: CASSFGRAEQFF. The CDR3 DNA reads TGTGCCAGCAGCTTTGGGCGGGCCGAGCAGTTCTTC.

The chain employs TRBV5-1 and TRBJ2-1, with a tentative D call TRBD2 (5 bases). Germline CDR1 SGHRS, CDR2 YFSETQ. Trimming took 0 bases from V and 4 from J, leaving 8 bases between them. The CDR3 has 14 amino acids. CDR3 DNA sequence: TGCGCCAGCAGCTTGGCGGAGGCGTACAATGAGCAGTTCTTC. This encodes CASSLAEAYNEQFF.

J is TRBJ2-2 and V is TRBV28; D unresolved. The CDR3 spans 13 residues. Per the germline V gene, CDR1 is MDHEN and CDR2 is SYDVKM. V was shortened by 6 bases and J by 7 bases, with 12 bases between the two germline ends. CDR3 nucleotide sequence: TGTGCCAGCAGCTCCCCGGGTCTCGGGGAGCTGTTTTTT. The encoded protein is CASSSPGLGELFF.

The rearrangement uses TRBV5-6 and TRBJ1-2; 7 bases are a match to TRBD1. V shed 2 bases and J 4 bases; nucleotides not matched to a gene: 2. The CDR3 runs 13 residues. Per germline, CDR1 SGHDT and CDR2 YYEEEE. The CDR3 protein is CASSLTGVYGYTF. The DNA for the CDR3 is TGTGCCAGCAGCTTAACAGGGGTCTATGGCTACACCTTC.

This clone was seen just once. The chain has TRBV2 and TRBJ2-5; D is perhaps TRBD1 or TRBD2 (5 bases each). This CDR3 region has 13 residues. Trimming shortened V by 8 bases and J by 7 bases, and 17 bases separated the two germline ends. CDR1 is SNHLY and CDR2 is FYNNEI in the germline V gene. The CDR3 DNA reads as TGTGCCAGCGATGGCCGGGGCGAAGGGACCCAGTACTTC. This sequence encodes CASDGRGEGTQYF. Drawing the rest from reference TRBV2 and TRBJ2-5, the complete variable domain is EPEVTQTPSHQVTQMGQEVILRCVPISNHLYFYWYRQILGQKVEFLVSFYNNEISEKSEIFDDQFSVERPDGSNFTLKIRSTKLEDSAMYFCASDGRGEGTQYFGPGTRLLVL.